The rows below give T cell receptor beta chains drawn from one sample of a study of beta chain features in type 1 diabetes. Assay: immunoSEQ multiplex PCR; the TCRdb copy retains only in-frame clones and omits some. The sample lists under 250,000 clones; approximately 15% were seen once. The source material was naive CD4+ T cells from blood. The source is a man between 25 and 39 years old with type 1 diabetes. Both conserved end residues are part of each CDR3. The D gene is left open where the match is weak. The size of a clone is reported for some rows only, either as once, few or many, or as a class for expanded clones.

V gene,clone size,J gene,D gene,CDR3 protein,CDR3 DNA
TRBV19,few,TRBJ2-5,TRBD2,CASAAGTTLQETQYF,TGTGCCAGTGCTGCCGGGACTACCCTCCAAGAGACCCAGTACTTC
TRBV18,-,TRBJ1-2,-,CASSPMQDGYGYTF,TGTGCCAGCTCACCCATGCAGGATGGGTATGGCTACACCTTC
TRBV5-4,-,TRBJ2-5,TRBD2,CASREGLAGNPGETQYF,TGTGCCAGCAGGGAGGGACTAGCGGGGAACCCTGGGGAGACCCAGTACTTC
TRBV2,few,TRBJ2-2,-,CASVREVGNTGELFF,TGTGCCAGCGTCAGGGAGGTCGGCAACACCGGGGAGCTGTTTTTT
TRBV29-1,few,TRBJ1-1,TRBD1,CSVYRGSPEAFF,TGCAGCGTTTACAGGGGTTCGCCTGAAGCTTTCTTT
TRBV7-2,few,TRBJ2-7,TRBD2,CASSLAGTSGYEQYF,TGTGCCAGCAGCTTAGCGGGGACTAGCGGCTACGAGCAGTACTTC
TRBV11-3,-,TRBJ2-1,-,CASSPAGGPEQFF,TGTGCCAGCAGCCCAGCCGGTGGGCCCGAGCAGTTCTTC
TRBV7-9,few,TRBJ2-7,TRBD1,CASSPGQVSYEQYF,TGTGCCAGCAGCCCAGGACAGGTCTCCTACGAGCAGTACTTC
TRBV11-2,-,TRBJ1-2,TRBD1,CASSLGPGTGGRGYTF,TGTGCCAGCAGCTTAGGGCCCGGGACAGGGGGCCGTGGCTACACCTTC
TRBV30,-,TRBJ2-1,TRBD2,CAWSVPKRGYNEQFF,TGTGCCTGGAGTGTACCGAAGCGGGGGTACAATGAGCAGTTCTTC
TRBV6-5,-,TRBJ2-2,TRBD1,CASSGGQGDTGELFF,TGTGCCAGCAGTGGGGGACAGGGGGACACCGGGGAGCTGTTTTTT
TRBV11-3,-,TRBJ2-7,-,CASSLDPQSYEQYF,TGTGCCAGCAGCTTAGATCCACAGTCCTACGAGCAGTACTTC
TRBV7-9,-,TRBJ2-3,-,CASSLVEADTQYF,TGTGCCAGCAGCTTAGTGGAGGCAGATACGCAGTATTTT
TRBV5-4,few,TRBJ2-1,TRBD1,CASSPPGTGEVEQFF,TGTGCCAGCAGCCCCCCCGGGACAGGGGAAGTTGAGCAGTTCTTC
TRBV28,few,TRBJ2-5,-,CASSTTQGPETQYF,TGTGCCAGCAGTACGACCCAGGGGCCAGAGACCCAGTACTTC
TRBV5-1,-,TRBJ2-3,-,CASSLEADAHTQYF,TGCGCCAGCAGCTTGGAAGCGGACGCGCATACGCAGTATTTT
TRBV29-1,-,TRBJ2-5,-,CSVRTTEETQYF,TGCAGCGTTCGGACTACCGAAGAGACCCAGTACTTC
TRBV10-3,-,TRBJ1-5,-,CAISPDTSNQPQHF,TGTGCCATCAGTCCCGACACCAGCAATCAGCCCCAGCATTTT
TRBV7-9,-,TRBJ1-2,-,CASGQAYGYTF,TGTGCCTCTGGGCAGGCCTATGGCTACACCTTC
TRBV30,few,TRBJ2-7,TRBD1,CAWTNRQGAGYEQYF,TGTGCCTGGACCAACCGACAGGGGGCTGGCTACGAGCAGTACTTC
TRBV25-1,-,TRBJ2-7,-,CASSGYRQESKAFYEQYF,TGTGCCAGCAGTGGGTATCGACAGGAATCAAAGGCCTTTTACGAGCAGTACTTC
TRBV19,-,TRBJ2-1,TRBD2,CASRPTGGAYNEQFF,TGTGCCAGTAGGCCAACCGGGGGGGCCTACAATGAGCAGTTCTTC
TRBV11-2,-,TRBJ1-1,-,CASSLDKRPRLAEAFF,TGTGCCAGCAGCTTAGATAAGAGGCCTAGACTAGCTGAAGCTTTCTTT
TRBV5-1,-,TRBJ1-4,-,CASSAGDKDREKLFF,TGCGCCAGCAGCGCCGGGGACAAGGATCGTGAAAAACTGTTTTTT
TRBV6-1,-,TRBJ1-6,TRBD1,CASSEGTGRSPLHF,TGTGCCAGCAGTGAGGGGACAGGGAGATCACCCCTCCACTTT
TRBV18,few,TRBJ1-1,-,CASSLTGNTEAFF,TGTGCCAGCTCATTGACAGGAAACACTGAAGCTTTCTTT
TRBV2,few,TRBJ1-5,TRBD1,CASTQGVGSNQPQHF,TGTGCCAGCACACAGGGGGTTGGGAGCAATCAGCCCCAGCATTTT
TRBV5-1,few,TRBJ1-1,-,CASSLTVNTEAFF,TGCGCCAGCAGCTTGACAGTGAACACTGAAGCTTTCTTT
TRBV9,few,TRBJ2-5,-,CASSVAVEGRETQYF,TGTGCCAGCAGCGTAGCAGTGGAGGGTCGGGAGACCCAGTACTTC
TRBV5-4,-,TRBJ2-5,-,CASSLPRGETQYF,TGTGCCAGCAGCTTACCGAGGGGGGAGACCCAGTACTTC
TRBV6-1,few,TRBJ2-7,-,CASRSVRYEQYF,TGTGCCAGCAGATCGGTACGGTACGAGCAGTACTTC
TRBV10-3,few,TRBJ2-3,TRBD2,CAISESQRGGRDTQYF,TGTGCCATCAGTGAGTCGCAGCGGGGGGGACGAGATACGCAGTATTTT
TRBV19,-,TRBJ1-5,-,CASTMAGDQPQHF,TGTGCCAGTACCATGGCAGGGGACCAGCCCCAGCATTTT
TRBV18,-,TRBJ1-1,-,CASSPSKNTEAFF,TGTGCCAGCTCACCAAGCAAGAACACTGAAGCTTTCTTT
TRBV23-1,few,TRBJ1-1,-,CASSQGGWGNTEAFF,TGCGCCAGCAGTCAAGGGGGGTGGGGGAACACTGAAGCTTTCTTT
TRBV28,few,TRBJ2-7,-,CASSTAGYEQYF,TGTGCCAGCAGTACCGCAGGCTACGAGCAGTACTTC
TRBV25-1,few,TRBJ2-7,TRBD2,CASSGGTSGRAYEQYF,TGTGCCAGCAGTGGAGGGACTAGCGGGAGGGCCTACGAGCAGTACTTC
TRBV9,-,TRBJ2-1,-,CASSAGLLGSYNEQFF,TGTGCCAGCAGCGCGGGACTCCTAGGGTCCTACAATGAGCAGTTCTTC
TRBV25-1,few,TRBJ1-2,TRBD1,CASLPAGQGGYGYTF,TGTGCCAGCCTTCCTGCGGGACAGGGGGGCTATGGCTACACCTTC
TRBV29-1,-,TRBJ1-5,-,CSVEQGRNQPQHF,TGCAGCGTTGAACAGGGGCGAAATCAGCCCCAGCATTTT
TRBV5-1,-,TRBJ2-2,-,CASTYRVTGELFF,TGCGCCAGCACATACAGGGTTACCGGGGAGCTGTTTTTT
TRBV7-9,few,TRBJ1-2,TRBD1,CASSPEEGQNYGYTF,TGTGCCAGCAGCCCCGAGGAGGGACAGAATTATGGCTACACCTTC
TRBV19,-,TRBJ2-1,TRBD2,CASTPSRTSRNEQFF,TGTGCCAGTACTCCCTCAAGGACTAGTAGGAATGAGCAGTTCTTC
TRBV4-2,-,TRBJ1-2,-,CASSQPTGLNYGYTF,TGTGCCAGCAGCCAACCGACGGGACTGAACTATGGCTACACCTTC
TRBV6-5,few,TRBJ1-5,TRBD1,CASSYAGTGGNQPQHF,TGTGCCAGCAGTTACGCCGGGACAGGGGGCAATCAGCCCCAGCATTTT
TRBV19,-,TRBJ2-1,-,CASRSSGNEQFF,TGTGCCAGTAGATCCAGCGGCAATGAGCAGTTCTTC
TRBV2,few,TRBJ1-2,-,CASSEVRAAANYGYTF,TGTGCCAGCAGTGAAGTCCGCGCGGCAGCTAACTATGGCTACACCTTC
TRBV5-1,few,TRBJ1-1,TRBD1,CASSLETGGLTEAFF,TGCGCCAGCAGCTTAGAGACAGGGGGCCTCACTGAAGCTTTCTTT
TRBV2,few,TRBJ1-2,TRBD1,CASSGTGEHGYTF,TGTGCCAGCAGCGGGACAGGGGAACATGGCTACACCTTC
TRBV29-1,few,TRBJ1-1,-,CSHSSRGRGTEAFF,TGCAGCCACTCGTCCAGGGGTCGCGGCACTGAAGCTTTCTTT